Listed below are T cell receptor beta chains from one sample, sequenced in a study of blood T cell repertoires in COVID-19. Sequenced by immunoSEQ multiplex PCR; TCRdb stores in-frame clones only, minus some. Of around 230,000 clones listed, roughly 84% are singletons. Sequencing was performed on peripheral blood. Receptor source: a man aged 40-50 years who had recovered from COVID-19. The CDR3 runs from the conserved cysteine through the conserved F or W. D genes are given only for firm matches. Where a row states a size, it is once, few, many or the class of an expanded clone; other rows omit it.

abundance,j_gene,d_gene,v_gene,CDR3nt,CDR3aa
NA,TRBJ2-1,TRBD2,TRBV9,TGTGCCAGCAGCGTAGGGCTAGCGGGAGGATTGGCTGAGCAGTTCTTC,CASSVGLAGGLAEQFF
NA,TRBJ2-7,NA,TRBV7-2,TGTGCCAGCAGCTTGGTAGGGGGAATCTACGAGCAGTACTTC,CASSLVGGIYEQYF
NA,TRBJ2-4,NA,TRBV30,TGTGCCTGGAGTGTAGCTAGCAGGAACATTCAGTACTTC,CAWSVASRNIQYF
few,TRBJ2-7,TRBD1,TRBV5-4,TGTGCCAGCAGCTTGACAGGGGGGAACGAGCAGTACTTC,CASSLTGGNEQYF
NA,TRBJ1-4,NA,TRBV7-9,TGTGCCAGCAGCTTAGAGAGGTTTAATGAAAAACTGTTTTTT,CASSLERFNEKLFF
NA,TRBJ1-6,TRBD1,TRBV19,TGTGCCAGTTCCGAAGGGACAGGGGTAAATAATTCACCCCTCCACTTT,CASSEGTGVNNSPLHF
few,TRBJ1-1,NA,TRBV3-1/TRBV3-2,TGTGCCAGCAGCCAAGAGGACTCTGAAGCTTTCTTT,CASSQEDSEAFF
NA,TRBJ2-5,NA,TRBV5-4,TGTGCCAGCAGCTTGCGTTCACTGGAAGAGACCCAGTACTTC,CASSLRSLEETQYF
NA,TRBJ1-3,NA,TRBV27,TGTGCCAGCAGTTTTACCGGTGGAAACACCATATATTTT,CASSFTGGNTIYF
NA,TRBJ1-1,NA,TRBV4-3,TGCGCCAGCAGCCAAGATTTTACAGGGACGAACACTGAAGCTTTCTTT,CASSQDFTGTNTEAFF
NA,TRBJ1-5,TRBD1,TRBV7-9,TGTGCCAGCAGCAAAGGACAGGGGAGTAGCAATCAGCCCCAGCATTTT,CASSKGQGSSNQPQHF
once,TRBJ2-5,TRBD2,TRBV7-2,TGTGCCAGCAGCTTAGCTCAGACTAGCGGGAGCAGGGAGACCCAGTACTTC,CASSLAQTSGSRETQYF
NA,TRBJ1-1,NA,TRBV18,TGTGCCAGCTCCCTAGACGTTCCGAACACTGAAGCTTTCTTT,CASSLDVPNTEAFF
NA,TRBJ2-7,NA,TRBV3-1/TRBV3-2,TGTGCCAGCAGCCCCCTGGGGAGGGGGAACTCCTACGAGCAGTACTTC,CASSPLGRGNSYEQYF
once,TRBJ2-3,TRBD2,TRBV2,TGTGCCAGCAGTGGACTAGCGGGGGAGGGAGATACGCAGTATTTT,CASSGLAGEGDTQYF
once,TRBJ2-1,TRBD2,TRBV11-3,TGTGCCAGCAGCGCAGGACTAGCGGGATACAATGAGCAGTTCTTC,CASSAGLAGYNEQFF
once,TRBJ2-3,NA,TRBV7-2,TGTGCCAGCAGCTTAATTATAACGGCAACTAGCTCAGATACGCAGTATTTT,CASSLIITATSSDTQYF
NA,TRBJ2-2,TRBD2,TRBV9,TGTGCCAGCAGCGTAGTGGATGGGACTAGTGGGGCCGGGGAGCTGTTTTTT,CASSVVDGTSGAGELFF
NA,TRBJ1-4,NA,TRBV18,TGTGCCAGCTCACCGTCGGGATCTAATGAAAAACTGTTTTTT,CASSPSGSNEKLFF
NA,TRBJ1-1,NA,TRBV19,TGTGCCAGTAGTATCGGGGTGAACACTGAAGCTTTCTTT,CASSIGVNTEAFF
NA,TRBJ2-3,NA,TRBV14,TGTGCCAGGGGGGCAGGCGGAGATACGCAGTATTTT,CARGAGGDTQYF
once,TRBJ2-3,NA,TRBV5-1,TGCGCCAGCAGCTTGGAAGGGGCAGGGGGCACAGATACGCAGTATTTT,CASSLEGAGGTDTQYF
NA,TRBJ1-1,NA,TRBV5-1,TGCGCCAGCAGGAACACACAGAACACTGAAGCTTTCTTT,CASRNTQNTEAFF
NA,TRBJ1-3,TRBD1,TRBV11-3,TGTGCCAGCAGCCAATTACTCAGGGGGCTGGAAAACACCATATATTTT,CASSQLLRGLENTIYF
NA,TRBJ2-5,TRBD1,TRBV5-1,TGCGCCAGCAGTTTAGGGTCTCCCTCTCAGGGGGCCCAGTACTTC,CASSLGSPSQGAQYF
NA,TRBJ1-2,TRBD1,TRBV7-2,TGTGCCAGCAGAATCAGGGGGAACTATGGCTACACCTTC,CASRIRGNYGYTF
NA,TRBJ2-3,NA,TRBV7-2,TGTGCCAGCAGCGTACGGGACTTGGGAGATACGCAGTATTTT,CASSVRDLGDTQYF
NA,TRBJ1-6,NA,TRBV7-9,TGTGCCAGCAGCTTATACGGCGGGTCAGGCTCACCCCTCCACTTT,CASSLYGGSGSPLHF
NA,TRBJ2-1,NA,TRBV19,TGTGCCAGTAGTATGTACCGGGATGCCACCTACAATGAGCAGTTCTTC,CASSMYRDATYNEQFF
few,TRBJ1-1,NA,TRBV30,TGTGCCTGGAGTCGCGGGGGGGGATACACTGAAGCTTTCTTT,CAWSRGGGYTEAFF